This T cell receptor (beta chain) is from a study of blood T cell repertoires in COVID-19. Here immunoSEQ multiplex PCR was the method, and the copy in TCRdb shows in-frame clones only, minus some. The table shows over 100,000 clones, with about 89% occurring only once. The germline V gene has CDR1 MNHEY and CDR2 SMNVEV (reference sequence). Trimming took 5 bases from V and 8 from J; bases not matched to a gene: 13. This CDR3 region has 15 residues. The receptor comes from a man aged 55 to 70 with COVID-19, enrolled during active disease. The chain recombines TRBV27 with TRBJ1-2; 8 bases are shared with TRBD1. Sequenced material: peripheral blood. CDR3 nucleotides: TGTGCCAGCAGTCCTTACCGGACAGGGACGGCCGGCTACACCTTC. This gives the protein CASSPYRTGTAGYTF.